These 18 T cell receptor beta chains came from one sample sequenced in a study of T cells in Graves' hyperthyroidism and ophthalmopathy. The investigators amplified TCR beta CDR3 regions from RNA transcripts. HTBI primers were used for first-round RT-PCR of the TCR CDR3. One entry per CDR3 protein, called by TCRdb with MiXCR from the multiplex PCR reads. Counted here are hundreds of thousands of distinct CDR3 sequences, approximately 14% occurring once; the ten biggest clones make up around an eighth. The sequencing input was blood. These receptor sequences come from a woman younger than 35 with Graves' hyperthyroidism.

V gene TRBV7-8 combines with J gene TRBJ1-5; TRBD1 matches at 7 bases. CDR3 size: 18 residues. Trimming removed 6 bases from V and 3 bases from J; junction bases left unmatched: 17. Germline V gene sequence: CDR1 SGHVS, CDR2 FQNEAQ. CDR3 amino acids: CASSPGTATLKYNQPQHF. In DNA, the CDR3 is TGTGCCAGCAGTCCCGGGACAGCTACCCTTAAATACAATCAGCCCCAGCATTTT.

This CDR3 reads CASSLAPDGANVLTF. For the CDR3, the DNA is TGTGCCAGCAGCTTAGCCCCCGATGGGGCCAACGTCCTGACTTTC. The J gene is TRBJ2-6, the V gene TRBV7-2; the D is unclear. V dropped 0 bases and J dropped 3 bases, with 6 bases sitting between them. CDR1 and CDR2 (germline): SGHTA, FQGNSA. The CDR3 contains 15 residues.

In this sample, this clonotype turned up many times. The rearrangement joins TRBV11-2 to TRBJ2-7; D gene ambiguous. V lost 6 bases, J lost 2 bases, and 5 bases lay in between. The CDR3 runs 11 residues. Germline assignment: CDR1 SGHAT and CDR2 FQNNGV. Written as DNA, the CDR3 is TGTGCCAGCAGTACTGCCTACGAGCAGTACTTC. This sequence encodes CASSTAYEQYF.

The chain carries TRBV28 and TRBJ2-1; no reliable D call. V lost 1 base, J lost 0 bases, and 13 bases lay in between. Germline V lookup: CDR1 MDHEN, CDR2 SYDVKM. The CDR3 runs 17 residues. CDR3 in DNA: TGTGCCAGCAGTTTATTTCGGCGGTCGAGCTCCTACAATGAGCAGTTCTTC. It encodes CASSLFRRSSSYNEQFF.

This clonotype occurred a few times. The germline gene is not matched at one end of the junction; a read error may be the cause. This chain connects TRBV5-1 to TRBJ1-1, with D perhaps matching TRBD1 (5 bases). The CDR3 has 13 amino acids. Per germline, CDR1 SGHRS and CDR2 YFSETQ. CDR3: CASNLVGDTEAFF. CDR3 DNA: TGCGCCAGCAACTTGGTGGGGGACACTGAAGCTTTCTTT.

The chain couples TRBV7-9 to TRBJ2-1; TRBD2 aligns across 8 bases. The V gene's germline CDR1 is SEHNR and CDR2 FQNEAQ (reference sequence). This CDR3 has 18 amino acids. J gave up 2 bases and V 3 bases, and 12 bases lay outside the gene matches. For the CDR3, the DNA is TGTGCCAGCAGCTTTAGCGGGCTCAGCGGGGGAACCTACAATGAGCAGTTCTTC. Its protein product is CASSFSGLSGGTYNEQFF. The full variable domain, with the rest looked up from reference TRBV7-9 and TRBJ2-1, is DTGVSQNPRHKITKRGQNVTFRCDPISEHNRLYWYRQTLGQGPEFLTYFQNEAQLEKSRLLSDRFSAERPKGSFSTLEIQRTEQGDSAMYLCASSFSGLSGGTYNEQFFGPGTRLTVL.

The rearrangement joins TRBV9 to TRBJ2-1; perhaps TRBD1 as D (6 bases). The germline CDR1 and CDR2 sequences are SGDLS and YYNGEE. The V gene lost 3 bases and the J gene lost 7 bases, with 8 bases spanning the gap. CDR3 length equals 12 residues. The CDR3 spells CASSERGNEQFF. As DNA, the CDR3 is TGTGCCAGCAGCGAGAGGGGGAATGAGCAGTTCTTC.

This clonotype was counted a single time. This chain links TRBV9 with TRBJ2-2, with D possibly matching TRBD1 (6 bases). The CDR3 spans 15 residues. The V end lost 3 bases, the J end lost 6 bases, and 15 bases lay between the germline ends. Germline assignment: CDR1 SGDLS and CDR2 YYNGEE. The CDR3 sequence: CASSDREGIPGELFF. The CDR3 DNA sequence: TGTGCCAGCAGCGACAGGGAAGGAATACCCGGGGAGCTGTTTTTT.

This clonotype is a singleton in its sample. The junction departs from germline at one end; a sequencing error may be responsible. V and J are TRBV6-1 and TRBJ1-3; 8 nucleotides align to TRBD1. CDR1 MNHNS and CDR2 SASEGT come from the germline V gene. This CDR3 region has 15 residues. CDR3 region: CASNYRTGPGNTVYF. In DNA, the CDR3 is TGTGCCAGCAACTACAGGACAGGGCCTGGAAACACCGTATATTTT.

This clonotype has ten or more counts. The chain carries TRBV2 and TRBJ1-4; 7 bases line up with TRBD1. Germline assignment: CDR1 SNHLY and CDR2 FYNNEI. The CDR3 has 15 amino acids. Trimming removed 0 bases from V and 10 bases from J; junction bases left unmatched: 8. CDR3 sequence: CASSEALGTARKLFF. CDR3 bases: TGTGCCAGCAGTGAAGCGCTTGGGACAGCTCGAAAACTGTTTTTT. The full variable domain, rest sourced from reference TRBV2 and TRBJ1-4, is EPEVTQTPSHQVTQMGQEVILRCVPISNHLYFYWYRQILGQKVEFLVSFYNNEISEKSEIFDDQFSVERPDGSNFTLKIRSTKLEDSAMYFCASSEALGTARKLFFGSGTQLSVL.

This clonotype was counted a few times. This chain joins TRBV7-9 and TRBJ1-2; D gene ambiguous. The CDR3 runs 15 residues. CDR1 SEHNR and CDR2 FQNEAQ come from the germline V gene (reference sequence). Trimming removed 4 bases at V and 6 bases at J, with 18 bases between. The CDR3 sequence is CASSSILARVHGYTF. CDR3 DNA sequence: TGTGCCAGCAGCTCCATATTAGCACGCGTACATGGCTACACCTTC.

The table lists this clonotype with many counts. In DNA form, the CDR3 reads TGCAGCGCATACAGGGGGCAAATGAACACTGAAGCTTTCTTT. Amino acid sequence: CSAYRGQMNTEAFF. The rearrangement joins TRBV29-1 to TRBJ1-1; 9 bases are shared with TRBD1. Germline assignment: CDR1 SQVTM and CDR2 ANQGSEA. The CDR3 has 14 amino acids. V lost 7 bases to trimming and J lost 0 bases; unmatched junction nucleotides: 6.

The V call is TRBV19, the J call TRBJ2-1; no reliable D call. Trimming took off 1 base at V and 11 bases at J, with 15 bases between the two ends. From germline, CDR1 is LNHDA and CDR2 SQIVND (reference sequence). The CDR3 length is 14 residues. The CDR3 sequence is CASSIAHDASQQFF. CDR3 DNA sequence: TGTGCCAGTAGTATAGCCCACGACGCTTCTCAGCAGTTCTTC.

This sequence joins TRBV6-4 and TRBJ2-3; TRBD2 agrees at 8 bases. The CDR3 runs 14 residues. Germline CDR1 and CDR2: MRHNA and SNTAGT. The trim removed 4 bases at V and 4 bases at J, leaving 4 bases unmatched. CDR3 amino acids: CASSGAGGADTQYF. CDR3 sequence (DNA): TGTGCCAGCAGTGGTGCGGGAGGCGCAGATACGCAGTATTTT.

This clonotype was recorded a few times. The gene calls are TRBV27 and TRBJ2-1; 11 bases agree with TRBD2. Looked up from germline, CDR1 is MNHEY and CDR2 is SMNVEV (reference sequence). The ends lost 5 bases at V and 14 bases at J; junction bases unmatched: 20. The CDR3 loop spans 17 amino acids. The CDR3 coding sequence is TGTGCCAGCAGTCCGACATTAGCGGGAGGGCCGCAAATAGTAAAGTTCTTC. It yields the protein CASSPTLAGGPQIVKFF.

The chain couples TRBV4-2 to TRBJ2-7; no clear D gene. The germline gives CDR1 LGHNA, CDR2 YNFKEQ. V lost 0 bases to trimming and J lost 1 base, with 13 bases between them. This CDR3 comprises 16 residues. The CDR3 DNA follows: TGTGCCAGCAGCCAAGAGAAGGGTAGTCCTTCCTACGAGCAGTACTTC. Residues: CASSQEKGSPSYEQYF.

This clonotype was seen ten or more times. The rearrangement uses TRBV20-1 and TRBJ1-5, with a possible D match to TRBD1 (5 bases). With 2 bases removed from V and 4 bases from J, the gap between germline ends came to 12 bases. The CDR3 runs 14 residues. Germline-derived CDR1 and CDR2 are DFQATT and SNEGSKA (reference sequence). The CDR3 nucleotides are TGCAGTGCTAGACAGACAGCCCTTAATCAGCCCCAGCATTTT. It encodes CSARQTALNQPQHF.

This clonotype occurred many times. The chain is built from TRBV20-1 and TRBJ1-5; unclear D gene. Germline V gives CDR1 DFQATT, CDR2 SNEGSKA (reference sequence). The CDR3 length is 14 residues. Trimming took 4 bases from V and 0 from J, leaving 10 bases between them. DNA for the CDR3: TGCAGTGCTATTGGAGAACTTAGCAATCAGCCCCAGCATTTT. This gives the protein CSAIGELSNQPQHF.